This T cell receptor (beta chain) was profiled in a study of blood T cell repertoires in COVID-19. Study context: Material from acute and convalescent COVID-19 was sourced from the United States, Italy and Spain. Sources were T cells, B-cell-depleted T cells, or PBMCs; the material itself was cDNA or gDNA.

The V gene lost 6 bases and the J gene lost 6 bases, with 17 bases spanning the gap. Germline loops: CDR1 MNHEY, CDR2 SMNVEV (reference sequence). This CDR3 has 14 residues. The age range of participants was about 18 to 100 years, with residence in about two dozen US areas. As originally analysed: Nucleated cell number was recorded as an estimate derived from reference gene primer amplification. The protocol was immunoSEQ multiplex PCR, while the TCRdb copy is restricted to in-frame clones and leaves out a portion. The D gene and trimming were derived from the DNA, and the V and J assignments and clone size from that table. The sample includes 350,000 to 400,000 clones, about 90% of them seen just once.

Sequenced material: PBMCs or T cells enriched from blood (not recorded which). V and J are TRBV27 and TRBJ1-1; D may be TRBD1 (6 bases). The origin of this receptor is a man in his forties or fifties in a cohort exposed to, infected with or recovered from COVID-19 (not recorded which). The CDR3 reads CASRRTAGASEAFF. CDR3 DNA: TGTGCCAGCAGAAGGACAGCCGGGGCTTCTGAAGCTTTCTTT.